These 3 T cell receptor beta chains originate from one sample sequenced in a study of CD8 T cells in Susac syndrome. Reverse transcription of roughly 0.5 to 1 ug RNA was performed with random hexamers. From the immunoSEQ multiplex PCR reads, TCRdb called clonotypes with MiXCR, one entry per CDR3 protein. The sample holds 250,000 to 300,000 distinct CDR3 sequences, roughly 85% seen once. Sample: CD8+ T cells from PBMCs. The receptors shown here come from a human donor with multiple sclerosis.

This chain links TRBV12-3 or TRBV12-4 with TRBJ2-2; D gene unclear. Trimming cost V 11 bases and J 5 bases, with 18 bases left between them. The CDR3 length is 14 residues. The CDR3 nucleotides are TGTGCCTCATCCTCAGCCGGGCAAACCGGGGAGCTGTTTTTT. Translating gives CASSSAGQTGELFF.

This chain links TRBV27 with TRBJ1-6; D unclear. The germline CDR1 and CDR2 sequences are MNHEY and SMNVEV (reference sequence). The CDR3 sequence is 16 residues long. The V end lost 3 bases, the J end lost 0 bases, and 9 bases lay between the germline ends. DNA of the CDR3: TGTGCCAGCAGTTTCAGAGGGAGCTCCTATAATTCACCCCTCCACTTT. Translating it yields CASSFRGSSYNSPLHF.

The chain has TRBV7-9 and TRBJ2-7; D is undetermined. Trimming shortened V by 5 bases and J by 2 bases, and 7 bases separated the two germline ends. The germline V gene encodes CDR1 SEHNR and CDR2 FQNEAQ (reference sequence). CDR3 size: 12 residues. CDR3 coding DNA: TGTGCCAGCAGCCTCTGGGCCTACGAGCAGTACTTC. Translated: CASSLWAYEQYF. The variable domain in full, with the rest retrieved from reference TRBV7-9 and TRBJ2-7, is DTGVSQNPRHKITKRGQNVTFRCDPISEHNRLYWYRQTLGQGPEFLTYFQNEAQLEKSRLLSDRFSAERPKGSFSTLEIQRTEQGDSAMYLCASSLWAYEQYFGPGTRLTVT.